The 8 T cell receptor beta chains presented below share a single source sample, sequenced in a study of early stage breast cancer tumors. TCRdb keeps only in-frame clones here, not all; method: immunoSEQ multiplex PCR. The table shows 8,500 to 10,000 clones, with over 70% occurring only once. Sequenced material: normal breast tissue next to the tumor. Receptors were obtained from a person aged 40-50 years with breast cancer.

The chain carries TRBV19 and TRBJ2-2; D call uncertain. V dropped 2 bases and J dropped 3 bases, with 13 bases sitting between them. The V gene's germline CDR1 is LNHDA and CDR2 SQIVND (reference sequence). The length of the CDR3 is 16 residues. In DNA, the CDR3 is TGTGCCAGTAGTATACCCCCTACCGGTGACACCGGGGAGCTGTTTTTT. Protein product: CASSIPPTGDTGELFF.

The chain couples TRBV15 to TRBJ1-2; D unclear. This CDR3 comprises 13 residues. The germline V and J ends were trimmed by 5 bases and 0 bases, with 7 bases remaining between them. The germline gives CDR1 LNHNV, CDR2 YYDKDF (reference sequence). CDR3 DNA: TGTGCCACCAGCCGTAGTTCTAACTATGGCTACACCTTC. It translates to CATSRSSNYGYTF.

The rearrangement joins TRBV2 to TRBJ2-3; the D gene is possibly TRBD1 (5 bases). The V gene lost 6 bases and the J gene lost 6 bases, with 13 bases spanning the gap. Germline V lookup: CDR1 SNHLY, CDR2 FYNNEI. The CDR3 extends over 13 amino acids. The CDR3 loop is CASSHGHFDTQYF. The CDR3 nucleotides read TGTGCCAGCAGCCACGGACACTTCGATACGCAGTATTTT. Supplemented by reference TRBV2 and TRBJ2-3, the full variable domain reads EPEVTQTPSHQVTQMGQEVILRCVPISNHLYFYWYRQILGQKVEFLVSFYNNEISEKSEIFDDQFSVERPDGSNFTLKIRSTKLEDSAMYFCASSHGHFDTQYFGPGTRLTVL.

Written as DNA, the CDR3 is TGTGCCAGCAGCGTAGGGGGGGACAGGTTTGAATTAACTAATGAAAAACTGTTTTTT. It specifies CASSVGGDRFELTNEKLFF. This sequence joins TRBV9 and TRBJ1-4, with 8 nucleotides matching TRBD1. The CDR3 runs 19 residues. With V trimmed by 0 bases and J by 1 base, 11 bases remained unmatched. Germline V lookup: CDR1 SGDLS, CDR2 YYNGEE.

The chain employs TRBV7-8 and TRBJ2-1; 11 positions agree with TRBD1. The CDR3 covers 13 residues. CDR1 is SGHVS and CDR2 is FQNEAQ in the germline V gene. V trimming: 5 bases; J trimming: 10 bases; junction bases outside the gene matches: 4. CDR3 nucleotide sequence: TGTGCCAGCAGCACGGACAGGGGGCAGGAGCAGTTCTTC. Its translation is CASSTDRGQEQFF.

The V call is TRBV19, the J call TRBJ2-5, with 10 bases identical to TRBD2. Per the germline V gene, CDR1 is LNHDA and CDR2 is SQIVND (reference sequence). The CDR3 has 13 residues. V was clipped by 7 bases and J by 5 bases; unmatched bases: 4. CDR3 sequence (DNA): TGTGCCAGTACGGCTAGCGGGAGTGAGACCCAGTACTTC. It translates to CASTASGSETQYF.

This clone has just a few counts. V is TRBV15 and J is TRBJ2-7, with D perhaps matching TRBD1 or TRBD2 (5 bases each). This CDR3 is 16 amino acids long. V was clipped by 1 base and J by 7 bases, with 20 bases between them. Germline V gives CDR1 LNHNV, CDR2 YYDKDF (reference sequence). The DNA of the CDR3 is TGTGCCACCAGCAGAGGGGAGTTGTCAGGGTCTACGGAGCAGTACTTC. Translation gives CATSRGELSGSTEQYF.

V gene TRBV19 combines with J gene TRBJ2-7, with 9 nucleotides matching TRBD1. Germline CDR1 reads LNHDA; CDR2 reads SQIVND (reference sequence). The CDR3 length is 13 residues. Trimming removed 5 bases from V and 2 bases from J; junction bases left unmatched: 1. The CDR3 protein is CASSGTGTYEQYF. The CDR3 DNA sequence: TGTGCCAGTAGTGGGACAGGGACCTACGAGCAGTACTTC.